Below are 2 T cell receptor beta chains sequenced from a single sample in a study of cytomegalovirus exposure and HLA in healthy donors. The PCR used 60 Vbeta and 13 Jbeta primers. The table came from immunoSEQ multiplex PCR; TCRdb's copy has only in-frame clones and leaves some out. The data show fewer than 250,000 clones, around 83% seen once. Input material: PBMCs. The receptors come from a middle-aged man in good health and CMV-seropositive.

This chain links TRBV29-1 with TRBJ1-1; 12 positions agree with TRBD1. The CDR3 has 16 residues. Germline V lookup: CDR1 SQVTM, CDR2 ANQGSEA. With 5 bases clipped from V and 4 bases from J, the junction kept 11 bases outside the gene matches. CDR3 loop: CSVLPGQGAYGTEAFF. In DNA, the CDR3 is TGCAGCGTTCTACCGGGACAGGGGGCGTATGGCACTGAAGCTTTCTTT.

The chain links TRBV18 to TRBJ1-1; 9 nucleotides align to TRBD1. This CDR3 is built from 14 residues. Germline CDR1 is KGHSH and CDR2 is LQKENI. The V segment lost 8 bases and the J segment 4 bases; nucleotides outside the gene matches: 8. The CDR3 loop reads CASHGGQGGTEAFF. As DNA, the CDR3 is TGTGCCAGCCACGGGGGACAGGGAGGCACTGAAGCTTTCTTT.